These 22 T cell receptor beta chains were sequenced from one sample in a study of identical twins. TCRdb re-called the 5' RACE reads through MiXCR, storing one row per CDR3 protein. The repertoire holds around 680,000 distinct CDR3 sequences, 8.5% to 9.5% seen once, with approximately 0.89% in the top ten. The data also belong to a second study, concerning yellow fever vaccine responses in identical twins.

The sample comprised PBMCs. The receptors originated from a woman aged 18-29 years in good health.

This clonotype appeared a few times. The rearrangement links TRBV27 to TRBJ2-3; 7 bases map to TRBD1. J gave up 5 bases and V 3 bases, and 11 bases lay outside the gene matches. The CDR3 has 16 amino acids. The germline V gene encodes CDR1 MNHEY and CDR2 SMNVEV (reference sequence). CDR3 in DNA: TGTGCCAGCAGTTTTTATCCAACAGGGGCTTTAGATACGCAGTATTTT. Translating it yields CASSFYPTGALDTQYF.

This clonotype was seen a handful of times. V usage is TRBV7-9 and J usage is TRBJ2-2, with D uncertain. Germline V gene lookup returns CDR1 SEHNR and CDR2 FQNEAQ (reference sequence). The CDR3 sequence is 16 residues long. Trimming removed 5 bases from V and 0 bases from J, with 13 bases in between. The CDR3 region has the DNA TGTGCCAGCAGCCACACATTGTCTACGAACACCGGGGAGCTGTTTTTT. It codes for CASSHTLSTNTGELFF. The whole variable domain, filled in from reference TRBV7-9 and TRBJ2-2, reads DTGVSQNPRHKITKRGQNVTFRCDPISEHNRLYWYRQTLGQGPEFLTYFQNEAQLEKSRLLSDRFSAERPKGSFSTLEIQRTEQGDSAMYLCASSHTLSTNTGELFFGEGSRLTVL.

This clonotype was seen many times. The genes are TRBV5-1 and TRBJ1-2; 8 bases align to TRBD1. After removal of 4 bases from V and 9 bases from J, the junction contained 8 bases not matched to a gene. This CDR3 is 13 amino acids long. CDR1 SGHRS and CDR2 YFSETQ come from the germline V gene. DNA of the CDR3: TGCGCCAGCAGCCTTGGACAGGGCGAAAGCTACACCTTC. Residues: CASSLGQGESYTF.

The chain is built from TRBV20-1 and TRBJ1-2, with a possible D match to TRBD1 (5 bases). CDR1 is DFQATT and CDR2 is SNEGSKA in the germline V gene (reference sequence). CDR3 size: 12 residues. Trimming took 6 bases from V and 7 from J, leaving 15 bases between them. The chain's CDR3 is CSAPMPGSGYTF. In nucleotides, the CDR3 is TGCAGTGCCCCTATGCCAGGGAGTGGCTACACCTTC.

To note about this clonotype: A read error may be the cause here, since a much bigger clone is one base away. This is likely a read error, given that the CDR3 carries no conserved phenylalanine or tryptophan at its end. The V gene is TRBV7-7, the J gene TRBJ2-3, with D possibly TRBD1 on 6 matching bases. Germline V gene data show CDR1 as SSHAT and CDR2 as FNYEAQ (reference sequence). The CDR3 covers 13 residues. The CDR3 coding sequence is TGTGCTAGCAGCTGGGGGCGGCTAGATACGCAGTATTAT. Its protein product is CASSWGRLDTQYY.

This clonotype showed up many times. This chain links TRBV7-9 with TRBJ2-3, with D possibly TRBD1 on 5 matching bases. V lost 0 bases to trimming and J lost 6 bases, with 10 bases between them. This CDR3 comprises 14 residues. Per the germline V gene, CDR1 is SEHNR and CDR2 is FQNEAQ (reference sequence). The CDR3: CASSLAGAGDTQYF. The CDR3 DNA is TGTGCCAGCAGCTTAGCAGGGGCTGGTGATACGCAGTATTTT.

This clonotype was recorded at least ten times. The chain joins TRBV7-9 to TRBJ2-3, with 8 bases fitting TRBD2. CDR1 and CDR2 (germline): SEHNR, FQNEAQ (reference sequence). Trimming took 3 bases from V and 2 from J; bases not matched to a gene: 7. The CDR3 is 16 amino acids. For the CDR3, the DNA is TGTGCCAGCAGCTTCCCCCAGCGGGGGACCACAGATACGCAGTATTTT. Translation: CASSFPQRGTTDTQYF.

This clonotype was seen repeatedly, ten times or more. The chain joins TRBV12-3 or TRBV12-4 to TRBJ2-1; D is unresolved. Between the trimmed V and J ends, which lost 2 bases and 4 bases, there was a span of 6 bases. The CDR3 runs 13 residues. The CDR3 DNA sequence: TGTGCCAGCAGTTTAAGCAGGTACAATGAGCAGTTCTTC. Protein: CASSLSRYNEQFF.

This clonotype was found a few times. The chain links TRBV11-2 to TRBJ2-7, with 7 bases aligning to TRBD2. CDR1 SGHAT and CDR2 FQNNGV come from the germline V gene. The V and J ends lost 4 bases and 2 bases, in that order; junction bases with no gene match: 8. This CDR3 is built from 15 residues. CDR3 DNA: TGTGCCAGCAGCTCAAGAATAGCGGGTGCCTACGAGCAGTACTTC. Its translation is CASSSRIAGAYEQYF.

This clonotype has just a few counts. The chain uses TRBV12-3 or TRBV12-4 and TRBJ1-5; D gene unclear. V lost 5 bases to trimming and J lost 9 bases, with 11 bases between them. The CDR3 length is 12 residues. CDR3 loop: CASSGPVGPQHF. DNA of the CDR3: TGTGCCAGCAGTGGCCCCGTTGGGCCCCAGCATTTT.

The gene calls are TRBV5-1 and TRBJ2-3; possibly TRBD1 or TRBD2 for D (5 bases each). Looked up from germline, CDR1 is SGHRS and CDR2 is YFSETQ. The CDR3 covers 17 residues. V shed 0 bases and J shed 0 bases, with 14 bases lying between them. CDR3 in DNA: TGCGCCAGCAGCTTGGGGGCGTCGGGGCTTAGCACAGATACGCAGTATTTT. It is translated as CASSLGASGLSTDTQYF. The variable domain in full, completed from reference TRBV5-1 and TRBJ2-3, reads KAGVTQTPRYLIKTRGQQVTLSCSPISGHRSVSWYQQTPGQGLQFLFEYFSETQRNKGNFPGRFSGRQFSNSRSEMNVSTLELGDSALYLCASSLGASGLSTDTQYFGPGTRLTVL.

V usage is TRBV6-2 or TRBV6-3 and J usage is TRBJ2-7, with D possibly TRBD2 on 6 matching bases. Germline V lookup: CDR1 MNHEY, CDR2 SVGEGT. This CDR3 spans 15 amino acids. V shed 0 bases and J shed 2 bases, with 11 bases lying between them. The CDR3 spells CASSYSEGSTYEQYF. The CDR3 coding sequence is TGTGCCAGCAGTTACTCGGAGGGATCGACCTACGAGCAGTACTTC.

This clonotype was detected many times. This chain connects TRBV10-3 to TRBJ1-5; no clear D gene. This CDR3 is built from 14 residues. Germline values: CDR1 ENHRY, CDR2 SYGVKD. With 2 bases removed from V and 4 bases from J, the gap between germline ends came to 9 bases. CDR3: CAISEAAGNQPQHF. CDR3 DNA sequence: TGTGCCATCAGTGAGGCAGCGGGGAATCAGCCCCAGCATTTT.

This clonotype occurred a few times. In nucleotides, the CDR3 is TGCGCCAGCAGCCAAGTAATTGGCAATGAGCAGTTCTTC. It encodes CASSQVIGNEQFF. This rearrangement joins TRBV4-1 to TRBJ2-1; D is undetermined. With 1 base removed from V and 6 bases from J, the gap between germline ends came to 7 bases. This CDR3 comprises 13 residues. The germline V gene encodes CDR1 MGHRA and CDR2 YSYEKL.

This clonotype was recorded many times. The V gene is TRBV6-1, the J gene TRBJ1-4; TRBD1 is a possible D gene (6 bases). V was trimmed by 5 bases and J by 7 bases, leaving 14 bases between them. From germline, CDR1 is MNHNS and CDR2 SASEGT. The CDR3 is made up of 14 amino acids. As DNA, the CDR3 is TGTGCCAGCAGTAGGGACAACGGGGCTGAAAAACTGTTTTTT. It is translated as CASSRDNGAEKLFF.

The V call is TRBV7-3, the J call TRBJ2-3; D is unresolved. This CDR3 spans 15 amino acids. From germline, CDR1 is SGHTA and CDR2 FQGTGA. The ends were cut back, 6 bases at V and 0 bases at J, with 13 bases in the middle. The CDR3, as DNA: TGTGCCAGCAGTCTAAGCGCATCTAGCACAGATACGCAGTATTTT. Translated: CASSLSASSTDTQYF.

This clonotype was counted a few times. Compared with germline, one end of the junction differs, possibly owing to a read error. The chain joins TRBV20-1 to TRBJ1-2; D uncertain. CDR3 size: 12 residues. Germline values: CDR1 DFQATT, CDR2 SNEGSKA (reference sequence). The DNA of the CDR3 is TGCAGTGCTAGAGCTGCGAGCTATGTCTACACCTTC. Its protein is CSARAASYVYTF.

The CDR3 is CSAILRTPSNTEAFF. In DNA, the CDR3 is TGCAGCGCGATTCTCAGGACACCCTCGAACACTGAAGCTTTCTTT. The chain couples TRBV29-1 to TRBJ1-1; perhaps TRBD1 as D (5 bases). V lost 7 bases and J 1 base, leaving 19 bases between the germline ends. The CDR3 sequence is 15 residues long. Per germline, CDR1 SQVTM and CDR2 ANQGSEA.

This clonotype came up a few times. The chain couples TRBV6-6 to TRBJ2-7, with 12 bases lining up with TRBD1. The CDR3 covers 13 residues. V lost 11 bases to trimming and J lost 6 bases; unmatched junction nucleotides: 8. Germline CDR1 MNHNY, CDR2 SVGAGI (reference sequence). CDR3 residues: CAGGTGGWREQYF. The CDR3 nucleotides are TGTGCCGGGGGGACAGGGGGCTGGCGCGAGCAGTACTTC.

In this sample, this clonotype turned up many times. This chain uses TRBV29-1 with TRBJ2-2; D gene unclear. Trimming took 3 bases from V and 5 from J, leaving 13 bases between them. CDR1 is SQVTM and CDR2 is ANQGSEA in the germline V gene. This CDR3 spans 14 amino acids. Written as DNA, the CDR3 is TGCAGCGTTGAGGCCAGGATTGGTACCGGGGAGCTGTTTTTT. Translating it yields CSVEARIGTGELFF.

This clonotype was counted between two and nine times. The CDR3 loop reads CASSQDRDLSYEQYF. In DNA form, the CDR3 reads TGCGCCAGCAGCCAAGATAGGGACTTAAGCTACGAGCAGTACTTC. The chain carries TRBV4-3 and TRBJ2-7; weak D call: TRBD2 (6 bases). V gave up 0 bases and J gave up 3 bases, with 12 bases separating them. The CDR3 is made up of 15 amino acids. Germline loops: CDR1 LGHNA, CDR2 YSLEER.

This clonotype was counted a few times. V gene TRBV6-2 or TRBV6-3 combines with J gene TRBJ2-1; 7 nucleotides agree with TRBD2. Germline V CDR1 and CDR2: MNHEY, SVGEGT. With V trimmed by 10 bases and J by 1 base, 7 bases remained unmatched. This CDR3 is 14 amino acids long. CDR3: CATQREVSYNEQFF. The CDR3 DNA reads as TGTGCCACCCAACGGGAGGTTTCCTACAATGAGCAGTTCTTC.